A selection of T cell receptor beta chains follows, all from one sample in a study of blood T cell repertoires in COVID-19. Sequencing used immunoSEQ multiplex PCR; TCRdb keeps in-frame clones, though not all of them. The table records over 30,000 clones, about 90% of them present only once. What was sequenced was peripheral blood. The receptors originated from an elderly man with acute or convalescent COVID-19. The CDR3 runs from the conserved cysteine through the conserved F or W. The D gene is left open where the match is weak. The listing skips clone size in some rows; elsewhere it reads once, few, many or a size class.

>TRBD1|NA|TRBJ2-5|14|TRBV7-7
TGTGCCAGCAGCCCAGGGACAGGACAAGAGACCCAGTACTTC
CASSPGTGQETQYF
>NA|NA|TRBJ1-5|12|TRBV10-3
TGTGCCATCAGACAGGGAGATCAGCCCCAGCATTTT
CAIRQGDQPQHF
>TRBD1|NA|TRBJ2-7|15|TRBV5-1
TGCGCCAGCAGCGGAAACAGGGGTCTCTCCTACGAGCAGTACTTC
CASSGNRGLSYEQYF
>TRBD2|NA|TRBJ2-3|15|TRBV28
TGTGCCAGCAGTTCCCCCGGGGGGGGCACAGATACGCAGTATTTT
CASSSPGGGTDTQYF
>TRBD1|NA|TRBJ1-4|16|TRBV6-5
TGTGCCAGCAGTTACTCAACAGGGGGCTCTGATGAAAAACTGTTTTTT
CASSYSTGGSDEKLFF
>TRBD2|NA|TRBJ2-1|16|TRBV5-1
TGCGCCAGCAGCTTGGCACCGGGACTAGCGGGGATTGAGCAGTTCTTC
CASSLAPGLAGIEQFF
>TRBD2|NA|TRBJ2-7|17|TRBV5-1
TGCGCCAGCAGCTCGGGACTAGCGGGGACCCGGGTAGACGAGCAGTACTTC
CASSSGLAGTRVDEQYF
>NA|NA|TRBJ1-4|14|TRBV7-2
TGTGCCAGCAGCCCCCGACAGGCTAATGAAAAACTGTTTTTT
CASSPRQANEKLFF
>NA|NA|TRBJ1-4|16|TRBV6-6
TGTGCCAGCAGTTACCTCAGCCCCATTAGGGGTGAAAAACTGTTTTTT
CASSYLSPIRGEKLFF
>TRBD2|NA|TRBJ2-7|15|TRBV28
TGTGCCAGCAGTTTAAGACTAGCGGATCCCTACGAGCAGTACTTC
CASSLRLADPYEQYF
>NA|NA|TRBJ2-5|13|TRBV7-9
TGTGCCAGCAGACCAGGCTCCCAAGAGACCCAGTACTTC
CASRPGSQETQYF
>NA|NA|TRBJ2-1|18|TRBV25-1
TGTGCCAGCAGTGCGGTGATGAAGTACGCGGGGGACACGGATGAGCAGTTCTTC
CASSAVMKYAGDTDEQFF
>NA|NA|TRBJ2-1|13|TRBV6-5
TGTGCCAGCAGTTACGAGGGTTACAATGAGCAGTTCTTC
CASSYEGYNEQFF
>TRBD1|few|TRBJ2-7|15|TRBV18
TGTGCCAGCTCACCTAGGACGACAGGGGGCTACGAGCAGTACTTC
CASSPRTTGGYEQYF
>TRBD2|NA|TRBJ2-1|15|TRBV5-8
TGTGCCAGCAGCCATAGGGGACTAGCGGGCAATGAGCAGTTCTTC
CASSHRGLAGNEQFF
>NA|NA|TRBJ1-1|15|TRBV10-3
TGTGCATCGAGAATAGAGGCAGGGGTGAACACTGAAGCTTTCTTT
CASRIEAGVNTEAFF
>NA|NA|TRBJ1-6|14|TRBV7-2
TGTGCCAGCAGATACAGGGTAGGCAATTCACCCCTCCACTTT
CASRYRVGNSPLHF
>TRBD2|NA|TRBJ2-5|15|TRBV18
TGTGCCAGCTCACCGGTTAGCGGGAGCCAAGAGACCCAGTACTTC
CASSPVSGSQETQYF
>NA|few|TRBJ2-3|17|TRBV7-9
TGTGCCAGCAGCATTTTTACGACAGGCTGGAGCACAGATACGCAGTATTTT
CASSIFTTGWSTDTQYF
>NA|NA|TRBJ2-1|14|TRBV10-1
TGCGCCAGCAGTGGTGGGGCTCTGTACAATGAGCAGTTCTTC
CASSGGALYNEQFF
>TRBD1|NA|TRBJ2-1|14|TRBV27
TGTGCCAGCAGTTTCCTGGGACAGCCCAATGAGCAGTTCTTC
CASSFLGQPNEQFF
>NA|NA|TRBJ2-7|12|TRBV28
TGTGCCAGCGTGACAGACTCCTACGAGCAGTACTTC
CASVTDSYEQYF
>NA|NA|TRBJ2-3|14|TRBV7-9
TGTGCCAGCAGCTTAGGTGGGCCCACAGATACGCAGTATTTT
CASSLGGPTDTQYF
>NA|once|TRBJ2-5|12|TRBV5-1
TGCGCCAGCAGTGCTTTAGGGGGGACCCAGTACTTC
CASSALGGTQYF
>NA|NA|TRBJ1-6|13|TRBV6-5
TGTGCCAGTAGGACAGACCTCAATTCACCCCTCCACTTT
CASRTDLNSPLHF
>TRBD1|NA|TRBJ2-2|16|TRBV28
TGTGCCAGCAGTTTATTCGGGACAGGAAACCCCGGGGAGCTGTTTTTT
CASSLFGTGNPGELFF
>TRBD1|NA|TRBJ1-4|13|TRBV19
TGTGCCAGTAGTATCAGGGGGGCGGATTTTCTGTTTTTT
CASSIRGADFLFF
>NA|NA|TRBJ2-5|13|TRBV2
TGTGCCAGCAGTCAAGGCAGGGTGGAGACCCAGTACTTC
CASSQGRVETQYF
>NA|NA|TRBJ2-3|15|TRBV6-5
TGTGCCAGCAGGCCGAACGGACTATGGACAGATACGCAGTATTTT
CASRPNGLWTDTQYF
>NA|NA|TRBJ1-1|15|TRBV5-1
TGCGCCAGCAGCTTGGCCTCAGGTTTCGGGGCTGAAGCTTTCTTT
CASSLASGFGAEAFF
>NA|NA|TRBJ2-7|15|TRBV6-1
TGTGCCAGCAGTGATGGACTACCGTCGACCTACGAGCAGTACTTC
CASSDGLPSTYEQYF
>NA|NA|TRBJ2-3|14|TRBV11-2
TGTGCCAGCAGCTTAGTGGGGGGATGGGATACGCAGTATTTT
CASSLVGGWDTQYF
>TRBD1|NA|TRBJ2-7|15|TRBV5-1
TGCGCCAGCAGCTACGGACAGGGGGCTACCTACGAGCAGTACTTC
CASSYGQGATYEQYF
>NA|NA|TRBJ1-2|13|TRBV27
TGTGCCAGCAGTTCACAGGGCGTGAGTGGCTACACCTTC
CASSSQGVSGYTF
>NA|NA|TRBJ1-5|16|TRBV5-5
TGTGCCAGCAGCTTGGCAGAAGGGCAGGGGTATCAGCCCCAGCATTTT
CASSLAEGQGYQPQHF
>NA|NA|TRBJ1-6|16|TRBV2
TGTGCCAGCAGTGAAGGCGGGGGCACCTATAATTCACCCCTCCACTTT
CASSEGGGTYNSPLHF
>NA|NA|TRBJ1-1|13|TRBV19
TGTGCCAGTAGTATGGGTCTGTGGCAGGGAGCTTTCTTT
CASSMGLWQGAFF
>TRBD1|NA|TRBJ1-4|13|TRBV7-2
TGTGCCAGCAGCCCAGGACAGGACGAAAAACTGTTTTTT
CASSPGQDEKLFF
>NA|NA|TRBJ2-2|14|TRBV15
TGTGCCACCAGCAGAGGCAGAAACACCGGGGAGCTGTTTTTT
CATSRGRNTGELFF
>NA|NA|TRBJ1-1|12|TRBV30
TGTGCCTCCTCTCATACAGTTGGTAGAGCTTTCTTT
CASSHTVGRAFF
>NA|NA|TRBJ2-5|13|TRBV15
TGTGCCACCAGCAGAGATCCGGGGGAGACCCAGTACTTC
CATSRDPGETQYF
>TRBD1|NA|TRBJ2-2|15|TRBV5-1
TGCGCCAGCAAGACAGGGGATCGTAACACCGGGGAGCTGTTTTTT
CASKTGDRNTGELFF